This T cell receptor beta chain came from a study of tumour-infiltrating T cells in Burkitt lymphoma. In the study overall: Survival, overall and progression-free, tracked with productive clonality.

The repertoire was sequenced with immunoSEQ multiplex PCR; TCRdb's copy has only in-frame clones and lacks some. The sample has roughly 2,600 clones, about 80% seen once; the top ten hold around 6%. V was pared by 7 bases and J by 2 bases, with 11 bases between. This CDR3 comprises 13 residues. Germline CDR1 reads LNHDA; CDR2 reads SQIVND (reference sequence). The sequence came from a human donor with diffuse large B-cell lymphoma. Sequencing was carried out using tumor tissue. This rearrangement joins TRBV19 to TRBJ1-2; D perhaps matches TRBD1 (6 bases). CDR3 in amino acids: CASMGTGNYGYTF. CDR3 sequence (DNA): TGTGCCAGTATGGGTACAGGGAACTATGGCTACACCTTC.